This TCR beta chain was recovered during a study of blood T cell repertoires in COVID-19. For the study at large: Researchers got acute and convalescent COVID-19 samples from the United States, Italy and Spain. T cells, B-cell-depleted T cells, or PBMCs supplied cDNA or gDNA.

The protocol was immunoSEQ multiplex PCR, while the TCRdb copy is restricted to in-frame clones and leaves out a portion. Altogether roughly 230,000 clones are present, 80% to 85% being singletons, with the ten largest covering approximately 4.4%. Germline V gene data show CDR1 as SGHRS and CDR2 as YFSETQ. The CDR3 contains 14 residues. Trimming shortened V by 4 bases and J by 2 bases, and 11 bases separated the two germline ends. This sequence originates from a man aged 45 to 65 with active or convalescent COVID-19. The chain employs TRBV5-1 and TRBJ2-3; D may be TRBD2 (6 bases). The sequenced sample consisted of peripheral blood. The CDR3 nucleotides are TGCGCCAGCAGCGAGGAGGGGCACACAGATACGCAGTATTTT. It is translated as CASSEEGHTDTQYF.